This T cell receptor (beta chain) comes out of a study of beta chain features in type 1 diabetes. Study background: The patient and healthy donor groups were comparable for age, gender and cell yields. Regarding the study as a whole: TCRB CDR3s were moderately but significantly shorter in Type 1 diabetes patients in all four CD4+ subsets. TCRB repertoires of naive, central memory and Treg cells appeared more similar among patients than among healthy donors.

The entirety of the isolated RNA underwent reverse transcription, so expressed TCRB transcripts were sequenced. Only in-frame clones appear in the TCRdb table, and some are missing; sequencing was by immunoSEQ multiplex PCR. The sample lists roughly 400,000 clones, roughly a tenth occurring once. J gave up 4 bases and V 5 bases, and 4 bases lay outside the gene matches. The CDR3 spans 14 residues. Germline CDR1 SGHTA, CDR2 FQGNSA. Every donor had blood drawn once into heparin, 90 to 150 mL on average. About this clone: The antigen is not known.

The chain combines TRBV7-2 with TRBJ2-4; 8 nucleotides line up with TRBD2. This TCR was recovered from a man younger than 40 with type 1 diabetes. The source material was central memory CD4+ T cells from blood. CDR3 loop: CASSLSGGKNIQYF. In DNA, the CDR3 is TGTGCCAGCAGCCTTTCGGGGGGGAAAAACATTCAGTACTTC.